This is a list of T cell receptor beta chains from one sample in a study of metastatic and nonmetastatic thyroid tumors. With MiXCR, TCRdb called clones anew from the PCR reads. In the table there are under 20,000 clones, about 19% of which are singletons. Sequences were obtained from tumor tissue. The origin of the receptors is a female donor with papillary thyroid cancer or a benign thyroid nodule (not recorded which). Some clones in this sample may be carry-over from other donors' samples. The CDR3 runs from the conserved cysteine through the conserved F or W. D genes are given only for firm matches. Clone size appears in some rows only: once, few, many, or a class for an expanded clone.

d_call	clone_size	v_call	j_call	cdr3_nt	cdr3_aa
-	many	TRBV6-1	TRBJ1-5	TGTGCCAGCAAACTATCGGATCAGCCCCAGCATTTT	CASKLSDQPQHF
TRBD2	-	TRBV19	TRBJ2-7	TGTGCCAGTAGTATGTCGGGAGGGGCATCCTACGAGCAGTACTTC	CASSMSGGASYEQYF
-	many	TRBV2	TRBJ2-1	TGTGCCAGCAAGGTTCAAAGCTGGAATGAGCAGTTCTTC	CASKVQSWNEQFF
-	many	TRBV11-1	TRBJ2-3	TGTGCCAGCAGCTTAAGTGTCGGTAAGGGGCACACAGATACGCAGTATTTT	CASSLSVGKGHTDTQYF
-	many	TRBV7-8	TRBJ1-4	TGTGCCAGCAGCTTGGGGACTAATGAAAAACTGTTTTTT	CASSLGTNEKLFF
-	few	TRBV15	TRBJ2-7	TGTGCCACCAGCATATCTACAGACTCCTACGAGCAGTACTTC	CATSISTDSYEQYF
TRBD1	few	TRBV27	TRBJ2-7	TGTGCCAGCAGTGAACCGACAGGGTACGAGCAGTACTTC	CASSEPTGYEQYF
TRBD1	many	TRBV28	TRBJ1-5	TGTGCCAGCAGTTTAGGACAGGGGTTACAGAGTATAGGCAATCAGCCCCAGCATTTT	CASSLGQGLQSIGNQPQHF
-	-	TRBV5-1	TRBJ2-7	TGCGCCTCCGGGTGGGACACCTGCAAGCAGTACTTC	CASGWDTCKQYF
-	many	TRBV5-1	TRBJ2-2	TGCGCCAGCAGCTTGGGGGCAGCGAACACCGGGGAGCTGTTTTTT	CASSLGAANTGELFF
TRBD1	many	TRBV7-8	TRBJ2-1	TGTGCCAGCAGCCCTTGGACAGGGCGAGACAATGAGCAGTTCTTC	CASSPWTGRDNEQFF
-	-	TRBV27	TRBJ1-5	TGTGCCAGCAGTTTAGGAACATCTAGCAATCAGCCCCAGCATTTT	CASSLGTSSNQPQHF
-	-	TRBV6-1	TRBJ2-7	TGTGCCAGCAGTGTGGGGGGGGCCGGCTCCTACGAGCAGTACTTC	CASSVGGAGSYEQYF
-	-	TRBV27	TRBJ2-2	TGTGCCAGCACCAGGCGGTTTCGGGCCGGGGAGCTGTTTTTT	CASTRRFRAGELFF
TRBD2	many	TRBV5-1	TRBJ2-1	TGCGCCAGCAGTTCGGGACTACTATACTACAATGAGCAGTTCTTC	CASSSGLLYYNEQFF
-	many	TRBV7-2	TRBJ1-3	TGTGCCAGCAGCTTAGCCGCAGGAAACACCATATATTTT	CASSLAAGNTIYF
-	-	TRBV28	TRBJ2-7	TGTGCCAGCAGTTGGGCCTCCTACGAGCAGTACTTC	CASSWASYEQYF
TRBD1	medium-sized	TRBV5-5	TRBJ1-6	TGTGCCAGCAGCTTCCATGGGGACAGGGCTAATTCACCCCTCCACTTT	CASSFHGDRANSPLHF
-	medium-sized	TRBV7-2	TRBJ2-5	TGTGCCAGCAGCTTAGATCAGGGGAGTGAGACCCAGTACTTC	CASSLDQGSETQYF
TRBD2	-	TRBV28	TRBJ2-1	TGTGCCAGCAGCCTACTGGGGTCGGGACTAGCGGTGAATGAGCAGTTCTTC	CASSLLGSGLAVNEQFF
-	few	TRBV2	TRBJ1-2	TGTGCCAGCAGTCTATCGGGAGGGCGTACCTTC	CASSLSGGRTF
-	medium-sized	TRBV25-1	TRBJ2-5	TGTGCCAGCAGTGGCCCTCCCCAAGAGACCCAGTACTTC	CASSGPPQETQYF
TRBD1	medium-sized	TRBV20-1	TRBJ1-1	TGCAGTGCTAGACCACAGGGGGCGTTGGATGTTTTCTTT	CSARPQGALDVFF
TRBD2	-	TRBV2	TRBJ2-2	TGTGCCAGCAGCCACACTAGCGGGAGAAGGGGCACCGGGGAGCTGTTTTTT	CASSHTSGRRGTGELFF
-	many	TRBV28	TRBJ2-1	TGTGCCAGCAGTTTATATGCCCCAGGGAGCAACTACTACAATGAGCAGTTCTTC	CASSLYAPGSNYYNEQFF